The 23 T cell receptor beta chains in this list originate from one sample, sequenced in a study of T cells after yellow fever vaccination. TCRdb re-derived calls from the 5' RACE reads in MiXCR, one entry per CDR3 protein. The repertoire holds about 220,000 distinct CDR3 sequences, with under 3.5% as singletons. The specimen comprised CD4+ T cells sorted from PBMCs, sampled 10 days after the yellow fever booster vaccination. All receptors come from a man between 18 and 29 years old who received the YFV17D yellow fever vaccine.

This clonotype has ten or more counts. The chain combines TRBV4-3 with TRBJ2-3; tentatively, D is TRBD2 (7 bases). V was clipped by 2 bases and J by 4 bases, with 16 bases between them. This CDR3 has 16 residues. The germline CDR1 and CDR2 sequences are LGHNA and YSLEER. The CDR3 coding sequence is TGCGCCAGCAGCCAAAGTGGGGGGGCCATTGCAGATACGCAGTATTTT. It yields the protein CASSQSGGAIADTQYF.

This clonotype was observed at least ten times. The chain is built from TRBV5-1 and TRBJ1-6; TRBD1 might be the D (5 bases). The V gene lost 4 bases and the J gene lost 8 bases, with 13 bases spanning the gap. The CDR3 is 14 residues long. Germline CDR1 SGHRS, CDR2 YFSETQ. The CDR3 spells CASSEDGGYSPLHF. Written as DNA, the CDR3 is TGCGCCAGCAGCGAGGACGGGGGATATTCACCCCTCCACTTT.

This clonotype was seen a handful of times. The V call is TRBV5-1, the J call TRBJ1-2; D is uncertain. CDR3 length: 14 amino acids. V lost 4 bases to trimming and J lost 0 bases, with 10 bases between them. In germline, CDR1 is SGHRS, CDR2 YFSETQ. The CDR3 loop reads CASSGEAANYGYTF. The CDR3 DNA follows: TGCGCCAGCAGCGGAGAGGCAGCTAACTATGGCTACACCTTC.

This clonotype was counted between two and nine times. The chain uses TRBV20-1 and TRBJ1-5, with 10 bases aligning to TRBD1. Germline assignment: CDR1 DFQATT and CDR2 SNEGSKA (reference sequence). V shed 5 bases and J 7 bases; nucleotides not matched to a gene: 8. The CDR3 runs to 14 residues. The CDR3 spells CSASRQGAGQPQHF. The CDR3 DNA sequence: TGCAGTGCTTCGCGACAGGGGGCCGGGCAGCCCCAGCATTTT.

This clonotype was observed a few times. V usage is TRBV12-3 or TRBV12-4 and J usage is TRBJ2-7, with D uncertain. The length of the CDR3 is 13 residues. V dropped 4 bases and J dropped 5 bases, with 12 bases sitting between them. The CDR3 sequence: CASSSQHPHEQYF. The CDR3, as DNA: TGTGCCAGCAGTTCCCAACACCCTCACGAGCAGTACTTC.

CDR3 residues: CASSPGGKGKDTQYF. CDR3 nucleotide sequence: TGTGCCAGCAGCCCGGGAGGTAAGGGGAAGGATACGCAGTATTTT. The chain is built from TRBV12-3 or TRBV12-4 and TRBJ2-3; 7 bases fit TRBD2. Trimming cost V 6 bases and J 6 bases; bases outside gene matches: 12. This CDR3 spans 15 amino acids.

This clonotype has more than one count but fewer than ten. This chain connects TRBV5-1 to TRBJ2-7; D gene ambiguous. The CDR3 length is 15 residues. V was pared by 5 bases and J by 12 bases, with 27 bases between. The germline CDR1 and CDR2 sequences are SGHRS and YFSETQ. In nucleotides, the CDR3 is TGCGCCAGCAGTTCCGGACCCGCCGGGCCTTCAACTTGGTACGTC. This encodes CASSSGPAGPSTWYV.

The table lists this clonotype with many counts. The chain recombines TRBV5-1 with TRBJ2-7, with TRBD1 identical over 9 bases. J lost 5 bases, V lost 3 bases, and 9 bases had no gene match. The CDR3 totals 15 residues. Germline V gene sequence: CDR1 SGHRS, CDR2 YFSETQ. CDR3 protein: CASSSLPGQGDEQYF. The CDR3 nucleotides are TGCGCCAGCAGCTCCTTACCGGGACAGGGTGACGAGCAGTACTTC.

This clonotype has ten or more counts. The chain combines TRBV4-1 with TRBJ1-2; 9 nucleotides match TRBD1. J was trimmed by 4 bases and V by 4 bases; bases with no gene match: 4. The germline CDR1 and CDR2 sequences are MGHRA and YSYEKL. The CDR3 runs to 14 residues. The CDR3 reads CASSRGQGSYGYTF. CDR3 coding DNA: TGCGCCAGCAGCCGGGGACAGGGAAGCTATGGCTACACCTTC.

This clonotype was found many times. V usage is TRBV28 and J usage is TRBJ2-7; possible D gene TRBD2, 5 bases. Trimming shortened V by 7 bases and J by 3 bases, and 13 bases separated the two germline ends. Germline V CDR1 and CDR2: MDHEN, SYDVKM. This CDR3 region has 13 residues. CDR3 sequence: CASTISGGYEQYV. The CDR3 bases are TGTGCCAGCACCATCAGCGGAGGCTACGAGCAGTACGTC.

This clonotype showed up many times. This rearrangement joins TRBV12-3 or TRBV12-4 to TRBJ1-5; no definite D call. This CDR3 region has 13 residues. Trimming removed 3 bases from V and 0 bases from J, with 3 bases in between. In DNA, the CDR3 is TGTGCCAGCAGTTTCAATAGCAATCAGCCCCAGCATTTT. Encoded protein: CASSFNSNQPQHF.

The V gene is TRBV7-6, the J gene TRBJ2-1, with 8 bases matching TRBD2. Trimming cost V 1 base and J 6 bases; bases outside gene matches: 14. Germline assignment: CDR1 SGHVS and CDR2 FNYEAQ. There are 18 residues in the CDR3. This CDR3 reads CASSLEASGPLTSNEQFF. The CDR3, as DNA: TGTGCCAGCAGCTTAGAGGCTAGCGGGCCACTGACGAGCAATGAGCAGTTCTTC.

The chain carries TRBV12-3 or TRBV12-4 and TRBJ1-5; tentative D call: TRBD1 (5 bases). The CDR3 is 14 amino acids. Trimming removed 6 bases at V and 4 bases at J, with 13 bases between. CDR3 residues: CASRPGGGNQPQHF. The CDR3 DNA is TGTGCCAGCAGGCCCGGGGGGGGGAATCAGCCCCAGCATTTT.

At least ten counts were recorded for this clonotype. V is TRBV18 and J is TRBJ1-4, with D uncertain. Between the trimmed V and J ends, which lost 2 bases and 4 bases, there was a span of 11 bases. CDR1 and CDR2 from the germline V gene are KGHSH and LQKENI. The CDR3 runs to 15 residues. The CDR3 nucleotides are TGTGCCAGCTCACCAAGTTCCGGGCTTAATGAAAAACTGTTTTTT. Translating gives CASSPSSGLNEKLFF. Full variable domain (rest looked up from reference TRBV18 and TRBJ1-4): NAGVMQNPRHLVRRRGQEARLRCSPMKGHSHVYWYRQLPEEGLKFMVYLQKENIIDESGMPKERFSAEFPKEGPSILRIQQVVRGDSAAYFCASSPSSGLNEKLFFGSGTQLSVL.

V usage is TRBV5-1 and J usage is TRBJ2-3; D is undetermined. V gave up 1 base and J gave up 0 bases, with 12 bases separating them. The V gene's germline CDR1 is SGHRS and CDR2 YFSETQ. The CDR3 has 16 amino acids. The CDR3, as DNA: TGCGCCAGCAGCTTGAGAGACACCCGTAGCACAGATACGCAGTATTTT. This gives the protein CASSLRDTRSTDTQYF.

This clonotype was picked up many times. CDR3 in DNA: TGTGCCAGCAGTTTATTAACTAGCGGGGGGAGCACCGGGGAGCTGTTTTTT. Protein: CASSLLTSGGSTGELFF. The chain employs TRBV28 and TRBJ2-2; 12 nucleotides agree with TRBD2. Germline-derived CDR1 and CDR2 are MDHEN and SYDVKM. This CDR3 is 17 amino acids long. V was pared by 1 base and J by 4 bases, with 4 bases of the junction left unmatched. The entire variable domain, with the rest obtained from reference TRBV28 and TRBJ2-2, is as follows: DVKVTQSSRYLVKRTGEKVFLECVQDMDHENMFWYRQDPGLGLRLIYFSYDVKMKEKGDIPEGYSVSREKKERFSLILESASTNQTSMYLCASSLLTSGGSTGELFFGEGSRLTVL.

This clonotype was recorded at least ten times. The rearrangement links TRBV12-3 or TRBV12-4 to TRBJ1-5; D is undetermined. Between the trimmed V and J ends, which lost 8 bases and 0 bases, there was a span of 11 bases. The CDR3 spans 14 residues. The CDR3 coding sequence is TGTGCCAGCCATCGTGGCTATAGCAATCAGCCCCAGCATTTT. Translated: CASHRGYSNQPQHF.

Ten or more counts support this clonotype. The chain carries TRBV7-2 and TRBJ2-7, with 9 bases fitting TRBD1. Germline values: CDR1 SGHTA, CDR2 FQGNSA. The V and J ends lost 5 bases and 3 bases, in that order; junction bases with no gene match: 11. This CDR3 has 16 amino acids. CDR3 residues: CASSPYSGTGNYEQYF. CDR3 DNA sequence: TGTGCCAGCAGCCCATACTCCGGGACAGGGAACTACGAGCAGTACTTC.

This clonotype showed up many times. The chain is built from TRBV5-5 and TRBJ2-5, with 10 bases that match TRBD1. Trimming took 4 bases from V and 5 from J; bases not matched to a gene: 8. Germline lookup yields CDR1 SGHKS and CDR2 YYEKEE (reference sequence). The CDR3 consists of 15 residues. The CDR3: CASSPGDRGWETQYF. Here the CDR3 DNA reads TGTGCCAGCAGCCCGGGGGACAGGGGTTGGGAGACCCAGTACTTC.

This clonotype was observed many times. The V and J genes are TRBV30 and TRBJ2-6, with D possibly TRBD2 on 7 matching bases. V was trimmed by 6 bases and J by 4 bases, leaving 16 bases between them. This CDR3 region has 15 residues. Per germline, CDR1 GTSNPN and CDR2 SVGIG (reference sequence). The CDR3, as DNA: TGTGCCTGCCCAAGGGGGGGGCTAGGGGCCAACGTCCTGACTTTC. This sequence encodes CACPRGGLGANVLTF.

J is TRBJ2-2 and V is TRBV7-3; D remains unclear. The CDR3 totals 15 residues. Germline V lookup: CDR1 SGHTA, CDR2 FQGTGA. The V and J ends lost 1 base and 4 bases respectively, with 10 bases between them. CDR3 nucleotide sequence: TGTGCCAGCAGCTTAAGCCGAGACACCACCGGGGAGCTGTTTTTT. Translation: CASSLSRDTTGELFF.

CDR3 protein: CASSPPETMNTEAFF. CDR3 nucleotide sequence: TGTGCCAGCAGCCCGCCGGAGACAATGAACACTGAAGCTTTCTTT. The chain employs TRBV7-2 and TRBJ1-1; no reliable D call. The ends were cut back, 5 bases at V and 0 bases at J, with 13 bases in the middle. The CDR3 is made up of 15 amino acids. Germline loops: CDR1 SGHTA, CDR2 FQGNSA.

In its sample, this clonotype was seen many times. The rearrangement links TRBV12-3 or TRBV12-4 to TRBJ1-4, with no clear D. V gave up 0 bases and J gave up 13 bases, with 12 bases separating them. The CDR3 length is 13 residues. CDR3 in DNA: TGTGCCAGCAGTTTAGCCGGCCCGACGGGACTGTTTTTT. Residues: CASSLAGPTGLFF.